This T cell receptor (beta chain) was sequenced in a study of CD4 T cells in relation to SARS-CoV-2 and coronaviruses. Overall study: ViraFEST: roughly ten-day antigen culture of PBMCs, then TCR beta CDR3 sequencing. The HLA restriction of the shared crossreactive spike epitopes was mapped. Overall study results and limits: Crossreactivity was assessed only for spike protein, not other viral proteins.

Of note for this clone: Its antigen is currently unknown.

The unexposed donors gave CD4+ T cells in about 2011-2018, prior to COVID-19. Isolation of CD4+ T cells took place after approximately eleven days in culture. As cell numbers allowed, unexposed-donor CD4+ T cells faced SARS-CoV-2 S/N and four cold-coronavirus spikes. Trimming removed 5 bases from V and 7 bases from J; junction bases left unmatched: 12. CDR1 and CDR2 from the germline V gene are MNHEY and SVGEGT. This CDR3 is 15 amino acids long. The table came from immunoSEQ multiplex PCR; TCRdb's copy has only in-frame clones and leaves some out. The table shows almost 30,000 clones, with roughly 72% occurring only once.

This sequence was found in a human donor in good health. The rearrangement links TRBV6-2 or TRBV6-3 to TRBJ2-5, with TRBD2 matching 8 bases. Input material: CD4+ T cells from PBMCs, cultured in vitro. The CDR3 sequence is CASSPRAGVSATQYF. CDR3 DNA: TGTGCCAGCAGTCCCCGAGCGGGAGTATCCGCGACCCAGTACTTC.